These 27 T cell receptor beta chains were sequenced from one sample in a study of cytomegalovirus exposure and HLA in healthy donors (dated by TCRdb to about 2017). Library prep was done by the immunoSEQ multiplex PCR assay. TCRdb carries this immuneACCESS record with in-frame sequences only. Its versions omit some clonotypes, under half of them owing to an unresolved V gene in the studies checked, with the rest unexplained. The sample has under 400,000 clones on record, roughly 90% of them singletons. The top ten hold approximately 0.9% of the sample. Specimen: PBMCs. The source of these receptors is a man aged 25 to 40 in good health and CMV-seronegative.

The gene calls are TRBV5-5 and TRBJ1-5, with 8 nucleotides matching TRBD1. Germline CDR1 SGHKS, CDR2 YYEKEE (reference sequence). Losses at the gene ends were 2 bases for V and 3 bases for J; bases not matched to a gene: 10. The CDR3 is made up of 17 amino acids. Written as DNA, the CDR3 is TGTGCCAGCAGCTTTGCCTTCCAGGACAGGGCCAATCAGCCCCAGCATTTT. Protein product: CASSFAFQDRANQPQHF.

The chain couples TRBV19 to TRBJ1-2; D uncertain. V shed 3 bases and J shed 5 bases, with 13 bases lying between them. The CDR3 totals 14 residues. Germline V gives CDR1 LNHDA, CDR2 SQIVND (reference sequence). For the CDR3, the DNA is TGTGCCAGTAGTATCACAGCCGCCGCTTATGGCTACACCTTC. Encoded protein: CASSITAAAYGYTF.

This chain joins TRBV27 and TRBJ1-2, with TRBD1 identical over 7 bases. Germline V lookup: CDR1 MNHEY, CDR2 SMNVEV (reference sequence). The trim removed 5 bases at V and 4 bases at J, leaving 4 bases unmatched. The CDR3 totals 13 residues. The DNA for the CDR3 is TGTGCCAGCAGTCCGGGACAGCCCTATGGCTACACCTTC. It is translated as CASSPGQPYGYTF.

The V call is TRBV7-2, the J call TRBJ2-5, with D possibly being TRBD2 (5 bases). The V end lost 5 bases, the J end lost 5 bases, and 18 bases lay between the germline ends. The germline V gene has CDR1 SGHTA and CDR2 FQGNSA. This CDR3 spans 15 amino acids. CDR3: CASSPRTAVSETQYF. The CDR3 DNA sequence: TGTGCCAGCAGCCCTCGCACAGCGGTGTCTGAGACCCAGTACTTC.

V usage is TRBV5-4 and J usage is TRBJ1-1; no clear D. V was pared by 0 bases and J by 2 bases, with 11 bases between. This CDR3 spans 15 amino acids. Germline V gives CDR1 SGHNT, CDR2 YYREEE (reference sequence). CDR3 in DNA: TGTGCCAGCAGCTTGGCCCCGAGAGGAAACACTGAAGCTTTCTTT. It is translated as CASSLAPRGNTEAFF.

This clone has just one count. As DNA, the CDR3 is TGCGCCAGCAGCCAAGATCGGGAAGTAGGGGCGGGGGTCTACGAGCAGTACTTC. It yields the protein CASSQDREVGAGVYEQYF. The chain links TRBV4-3 to TRBJ2-7; 7 nucleotides match TRBD2. J was trimmed by 3 bases and V by 0 bases; bases with no gene match: 14. Germline loops: CDR1 LGHNA, CDR2 YSLEER. The CDR3 extends over 18 amino acids.

The chain recombines TRBV5-1 with TRBJ2-4; 11 bases align to TRBD1. CDR1 SGHRS and CDR2 YFSETQ come from the germline V gene. Trimming took 2 bases from V and 8 from J; bases not matched to a gene: 6. The length of the CDR3 is 15 residues. CDR3 region: CASSLGQGALDIQYF. In DNA, the CDR3 is TGCGCCAGCAGCTTAGGACAGGGGGCGCTGGACATTCAGTACTTC.

This rearrangement joins TRBV6-6 to TRBJ2-7, with a tentative D call TRBD1 (5 bases). The CDR3 is 14 residues long. Trimming took off 1 base at V and 2 bases at J, with 9 bases between the two ends. Germline CDR1 MNHNY, CDR2 SVGAGI (reference sequence). This chain's CDR3 is CASSYLGLTYEQYF. Written as DNA, the CDR3 is TGTGCCAGCAGTTACTTGGGGCTAACCTACGAGCAGTACTTC.

The genes are TRBV6-4 and TRBJ1-1; D remains unclear. V dropped 4 bases and J dropped 0 bases, with 6 bases sitting between them. This CDR3 has 13 amino acids. Germline V gives CDR1 MRHNA, CDR2 SNTAGT. The CDR3: CASSATVNTEAFF. The CDR3 nucleotides read TGTGCCAGCAGTGCCACGGTGAACACTGAAGCTTTCTTT.

The V and J genes are TRBV5-1 and TRBJ2-7, with 9 bases aligning to TRBD1. Germline trimming cut 4 bases from V and 2 bases from J; bases unmatched to any gene: 7. Germline V gives CDR1 SGHRS, CDR2 YFSETQ. The CDR3 contains 15 residues. CDR3 loop: CASSGRDRATYEQYF. CDR3 bases: TGCGCCAGCAGCGGCCGGGACAGGGCAACCTACGAGCAGTACTTC.

The chain combines TRBV19 with TRBJ2-5; tentatively, D is TRBD2 (5 bases). This CDR3 spans 13 amino acids. CDR1 LNHDA and CDR2 SQIVND come from the germline V gene (reference sequence). V dropped 4 bases and J dropped 2 bases, with 8 bases sitting between them. As DNA, the CDR3 is TGTGCCAGTAGTACAGGACTGCAAGAGACCCAGTACTTC. The encoded protein is CASSTGLQETQYF.

V usage is TRBV6-6 and J usage is TRBJ2-7; 7 nucleotides match TRBD2. Germline trimming cut 2 bases from V and 0 bases from J; bases unmatched to any gene: 4. Germline V gene lookup returns CDR1 MNHNY and CDR2 SVGAGI (reference sequence). The CDR3 contains 15 residues. CDR3 sequence: CASSYGRGISYEQYF. CDR3 in DNA: TGTGCCAGCAGTTACGGGCGGGGGATCTCCTACGAGCAGTACTTC.

The chain combines TRBV25-1 with TRBJ2-3; 9 bases agree with TRBD1. Germline V gene lookup returns CDR1 MGHDK and CDR2 SYGVNS. After removal of 4 bases from V and 0 bases from J, the junction contained 11 bases not matched to a gene. The CDR3 has 18 residues. CDR3 nucleotide sequence: TGTGCCAGCAGTGGGGGGACAGGGCCTCGTCCTAGCACAGATACGCAGTATTTT. It translates to CASSGGTGPRPSTDTQYF.

The rearrangement links TRBV7-2 to TRBJ2-7; maybe TRBD1 (5 bases). This CDR3 spans 14 amino acids. The germline V and J ends were trimmed by 5 bases and 3 bases, with 14 bases remaining between them. Germline V gives CDR1 SGHTA, CDR2 FQGNSA. CDR3 nucleotides: TGTGCCAGCAGCGTTCAAGGACATAACTACGAGCAGTACTTC. Translating gives CASSVQGHNYEQYF. Full variable domain (remainder filled in from reference TRBV7-2 and TRBJ2-7): GAGVSQSPSNKVTEKGKDVELRCDPISGHTALYWYRQSLGQGLEFLIYFQGNSAPDKSGLPSDRFSAERTGGSVSTLTIQRTQQEDSAVYLCASSVQGHNYEQYFGPGTRLTVT.

The chain combines TRBV2 with TRBJ2-3; D might be TRBD2 (6 bases). The CDR3 has 13 residues. The germline V gene has CDR1 SNHLY and CDR2 FYNNEI. Trimming pared 8 bases from V and 2 bases from J, leaving 11 bases between. CDR3 DNA sequence: TGTGCCAGCCAAGCGGGCCTCACAGATACGCAGTATTTT. Its translation: CASQAGLTDTQYF.

V usage is TRBV9 and J usage is TRBJ2-7; 7 bases match TRBD1. With V trimmed by 0 bases and J by 8 bases, 11 bases remained unmatched. Germline CDR1 is SGDLS and CDR2 is YYNGEE. The CDR3 sequence is 15 residues long. CDR3 nucleotides: TGTGCCAGCAGCGTAGGGACCGGGACAGACAGCAAGCAGTACTTC. The encoded protein is CASSVGTGTDSKQYF.

The chain carries TRBV5-1 and TRBJ1-6; D is unresolved. Germline V gene sequence: CDR1 SGHRS, CDR2 YFSETQ. V lost 0 bases to trimming and J lost 0 bases, with 13 bases between them. The CDR3 runs to 18 residues. CDR3 DNA: TGCGCCAGCAGCTTGGGGGCAACTACTAGCTCCTATAATTCACCCCTCCACTTT. Amino acids: CASSLGATTSSYNSPLHF.

The CDR3 here is CASRPDRGTYEQYF. The CDR3 DNA is TGCGCCAGCAGACCGGACAGGGGTACCTACGAGCAGTACTTC. The V gene is TRBV5-1, the J gene TRBJ2-7; 9 nucleotides align to TRBD1. The CDR3 covers 14 residues. V dropped 5 bases and J dropped 2; count of bases not matched to a gene: 5. Germline CDR1 SGHRS, CDR2 YFSETQ.

The CDR3 DNA reads as TGTGCCAGCAGTTTAGGTAATCCAGGGAGGAGGGGCTACACCTTC. Amino acid sequence: CASSLGNPGRRGYTF. J is TRBJ1-2 and V is TRBV28, with D perhaps TRBD1 (5 bases). The CDR3 extends over 15 amino acids. Germline loops: CDR1 MDHEN, CDR2 SYDVKM. Trimming stripped 2 bases from V and 8 bases from J, with 18 bases between.

This clone appeared a single time. The gene calls are TRBV7-9 and TRBJ1-1; tentative D call: TRBD1 (5 bases). V dropped 2 bases and J dropped 1 base, with 8 bases sitting between them. The CDR3 loop spans 14 amino acids. CDR1 and CDR2 from the germline V gene are SEHNR and FQNEAQ (reference sequence). CDR3 residues: CASSLSRGNTEAFF. The CDR3 DNA reads TGTGCCAGCAGCTTAAGTAGGGGGAACACTGAAGCTTTCTTT.

The rearrangement joins TRBV7-2 to TRBJ2-2; tentatively, D is TRBD2 (5 bases). The ends were cut back, 0 bases at V and 5 bases at J, with 13 bases in the middle. In germline, CDR1 is SGHTA, CDR2 FQGNSA. The CDR3 runs 16 residues. The CDR3 nucleotides read TGTGCCAGCAGCTTAGCGCTGGGCGGGTGGACCGGGGAGCTGTTTTTT. It encodes CASSLALGGWTGELFF.

The V call is TRBV6-1, the J call TRBJ2-1, with TRBD2 identical over 8 bases. Trimming at V came to 8 bases and at J to 5 bases, leaving 8 bases not matched to a gene. This CDR3 is 14 amino acids long. CDR1 MNHNS and CDR2 SASEGT come from the germline V gene. CDR3 sequence (DNA): TGTGCCAGCTCCTATAGCGGGGACGACAATGAGCAGTTCTTC. Translating gives CASSYSGDDNEQFF.

The rearrangement links TRBV6-6 to TRBJ1-6; D may be TRBD1 (5 bases). Germline V CDR1 and CDR2: MNHNY, SVGAGI (reference sequence). The germline V and J ends were trimmed by 6 bases and 7 bases, with 13 bases remaining between them. The CDR3 runs 14 residues. CDR3 bases: TGTGCCAGCAGCAACCGGGGGGGAAATTCACCCCTCCACTTT. Its protein product is CASSNRGGNSPLHF.

J is TRBJ1-1 and V is TRBV6-1; 7 positions match TRBD1. CDR1 is MNHNS, CDR2 SASEGT, per germline. V lost 5 bases, J lost 4 bases, and 4 bases stayed unmatched. The CDR3 runs to 13 residues. The CDR3 sequence: CASSFTGVTEAFF. Here the CDR3 DNA reads TGTGCCAGCAGTTTTACAGGGGTCACTGAAGCTTTCTTT.

The chain employs TRBV9 and TRBJ2-1; D gene unclear. Trimming took 4 bases from V and 6 from J, leaving 17 bases between them. Looked up from germline, CDR1 is SGDLS and CDR2 is YYNGEE. CDR3 length: 15 residues. The CDR3 DNA reads TGTGCCAGCAGCTATTCTAGTTATGGCCCCAATGAGCAGTTCTTC. Protein sequence: CASSYSSYGPNEQFF.

This clone was seen a single time. The V call is TRBV5-5, the J call TRBJ2-1, with D maybe TRBD1 (5 bases). Trimming left V 1 base short and J 3 bases short, with 11 bases between. Germline lookup yields CDR1 SGHKS and CDR2 YYEKEE (reference sequence). This CDR3 is built from 15 residues. CDR3 sequence reads: CASSLYRTFYNEQFF. The CDR3 region has the DNA TGTGCCAGCAGCTTGTACAGGACCTTCTACAATGAGCAGTTCTTC.

This clone was found a few times. This rearrangement joins TRBV10-1 to TRBJ1-5; the D is unclear. Trimming took 0 bases from V and 6 from J, leaving 3 bases between them. Germline V gene sequence: CDR1 WNHNN, CDR2 SYGVQD (reference sequence). This CDR3 has 12 residues. CDR3 protein: CASSESGQPQHF. The CDR3 bases are TGCGCCAGCAGTGAGTCCGGTCAGCCCCAGCATTTT.